The 9 T cell receptor beta chains in this list originate from one sample, sequenced in a study of cytomegalovirus exposure and HLA in healthy donors. PCR was performed using 60 Vbeta and 13 Jbeta primers. TCRdb's copy holds only in-frame clones and misses some; the assay was immunoSEQ multiplex PCR. This table holds about 130,000 clones, roughly four fifths found once. Sequencing was done on a sample of PBMCs. All receptors derive from a woman between 45 and 65 years old in good health and CMV-seronegative.

This clone came up a few times. The V call is TRBV4-2, the J call TRBJ1-5, with D possibly being TRBD1 (6 bases). The CDR3 is made up of 15 amino acids. V dropped 5 bases and J dropped 8 bases, with 19 bases sitting between them. CDR1 and CDR2 from the germline V gene are LGHNA and YNFKEQ. The CDR3 loop is CASSWTGGPSKPQHF. The CDR3 DNA reads as TGTGCCAGCAGCTGGACGGGGGGCCCATCTAAGCCCCAGCATTTT.

The chain links TRBV19 to TRBJ1-1; no clear D gene. Germline-derived CDR1 and CDR2 are LNHDA and SQIVND (reference sequence). V was clipped by 6 bases and J by 1 base, with 15 bases between them. CDR3 length: 15 residues. CDR3: CASSLNKPGNTEAFF. The DNA of the CDR3 is TGTGCCAGTAGCTTGAACAAACCAGGGAACACTGAAGCTTTCTTT. The whole variable domain, filled in from reference TRBV19 and TRBJ1-1, reads DGGITQSPKYLFRKEGQNVTLSCEQNLNHDAMYWYRQDPGQGLRLIYYSQIVNDFQKGDIAEGYSVSREKKESFPLTVTSAQKNPTAFYLCASSLNKPGNTEAFFGQGTRLTVV.

J is TRBJ1-5 and V is TRBV30; TRBD1 aligns across 7 bases. The germline V gene encodes CDR1 GTSNPN and CDR2 SVGIG (reference sequence). The V and J ends lost 5 bases and 3 bases, in that order; junction bases with no gene match: 13. This CDR3 is built from 16 residues. The CDR3 loop reads CAWAETSGQPNQPQHF. The CDR3 DNA follows: TGTGCCTGGGCCGAGACGTCGGGACAGCCCAATCAGCCCCAGCATTTT.

The V gene is TRBV12-5, the J gene TRBJ1-2, with unresolved D. CDR3 length: 14 amino acids. V was clipped by 5 bases and J by 2 bases, with 12 bases between them. CDR1 LGHNT and CDR2 FRNRAP come from the germline V gene. The CDR3 here is CASGPRTANYGYTF. CDR3 DNA: TGTGCTAGTGGTCCAAGGACTGCGAACTATGGCTACACCTTC.

The chain couples TRBV6-1 to TRBJ2-1; D is perhaps TRBD2 (7 bases). Trimming removed 0 bases at V and 10 bases at J, with 25 bases between. The CDR3 contains 18 residues. CDR1 is MNHNS and CDR2 is SASEGT in the germline V gene. CDR3 sequence reads: CASSEARGARHSAVEQFF. The CDR3, as DNA: TGTGCCAGCAGTGAAGCTCGGGGGGCCCGGCACTCCGCAGTAGAGCAGTTCTTC.

CDR3 nucleotide sequence: TGTGCCAGCAGCGTCTTGAATGAAAAACTGTTTTTT. Residues: CASSVLNEKLFF. The chain joins TRBV7-2 to TRBJ1-4; no clear D gene. CDR1 SGHTA and CDR2 FQGNSA come from the germline V gene. This CDR3 contains 12 residues. The V end lost 5 bases, the J end lost 5 bases, and 6 bases lay between the germline ends.

V usage is TRBV2 and J usage is TRBJ2-5; tentative D call: TRBD1 (6 bases). The DNA end favors TRBJ2-7, so the J call may be wrong. This CDR3 region has 16 residues. Germline CDR1 SNHLY, CDR2 FYNNEI. CDR3 in amino acids: CASSEPGALSSYEQYF. The CDR3 coding sequence is TGTGCCAGCAGTGAACCAGGGGCCCTCAGCTCCTACGAGCAGTACTTC.

V is TRBV29-1 and J is TRBJ1-3; D is uncertain. CDR1 and CDR2 from the germline V gene are SQVTM and ANQGSEA. V lost 2 bases and J 3 bases, leaving 11 bases between the germline ends. The CDR3 consists of 14 residues. The CDR3 protein is CSVEWRGDGNTIYF. In DNA, the CDR3 is TGCAGCGTTGAATGGCGGGGTGATGGAAACACCATATATTTT. Full variable domain (missing parts from reference TRBV29-1 and TRBJ1-3): SAVISQKPSRDICQRGTSLTIQCQVDSQVTMMFWYRQQPGQSLTLIATANQGSEATYESGFVIDKFPISRPNLTFSTLTVSNMSPEDSSIYLCSVEWRGDGNTIYFGEGSWLTVV.

This clone has a single count. The genes are TRBV5-1 and TRBJ2-1; TRBD2 matches at 7 bases. The CDR3 extends over 15 amino acids. From germline, CDR1 is SGHRS and CDR2 YFSETQ. The V gene end was trimmed by 0 bases and the J gene end by 3 bases; junction bases not matched to a gene: 3. CDR3 loop: CASSLASGGYNEQFF. CDR3 sequence (DNA): TGCGCCAGCAGCTTGGCTAGCGGAGGCTACAATGAGCAGTTCTTC.